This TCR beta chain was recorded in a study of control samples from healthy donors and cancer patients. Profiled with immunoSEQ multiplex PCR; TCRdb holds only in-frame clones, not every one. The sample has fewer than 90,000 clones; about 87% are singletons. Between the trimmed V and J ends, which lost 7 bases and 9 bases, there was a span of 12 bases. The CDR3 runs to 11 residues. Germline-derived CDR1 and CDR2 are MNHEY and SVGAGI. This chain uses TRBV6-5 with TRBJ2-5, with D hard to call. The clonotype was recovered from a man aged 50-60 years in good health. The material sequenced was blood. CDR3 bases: TGTGCCAGCACCAACACCCTGGCCCAGTACTTC. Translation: CASTNTLAQYF.